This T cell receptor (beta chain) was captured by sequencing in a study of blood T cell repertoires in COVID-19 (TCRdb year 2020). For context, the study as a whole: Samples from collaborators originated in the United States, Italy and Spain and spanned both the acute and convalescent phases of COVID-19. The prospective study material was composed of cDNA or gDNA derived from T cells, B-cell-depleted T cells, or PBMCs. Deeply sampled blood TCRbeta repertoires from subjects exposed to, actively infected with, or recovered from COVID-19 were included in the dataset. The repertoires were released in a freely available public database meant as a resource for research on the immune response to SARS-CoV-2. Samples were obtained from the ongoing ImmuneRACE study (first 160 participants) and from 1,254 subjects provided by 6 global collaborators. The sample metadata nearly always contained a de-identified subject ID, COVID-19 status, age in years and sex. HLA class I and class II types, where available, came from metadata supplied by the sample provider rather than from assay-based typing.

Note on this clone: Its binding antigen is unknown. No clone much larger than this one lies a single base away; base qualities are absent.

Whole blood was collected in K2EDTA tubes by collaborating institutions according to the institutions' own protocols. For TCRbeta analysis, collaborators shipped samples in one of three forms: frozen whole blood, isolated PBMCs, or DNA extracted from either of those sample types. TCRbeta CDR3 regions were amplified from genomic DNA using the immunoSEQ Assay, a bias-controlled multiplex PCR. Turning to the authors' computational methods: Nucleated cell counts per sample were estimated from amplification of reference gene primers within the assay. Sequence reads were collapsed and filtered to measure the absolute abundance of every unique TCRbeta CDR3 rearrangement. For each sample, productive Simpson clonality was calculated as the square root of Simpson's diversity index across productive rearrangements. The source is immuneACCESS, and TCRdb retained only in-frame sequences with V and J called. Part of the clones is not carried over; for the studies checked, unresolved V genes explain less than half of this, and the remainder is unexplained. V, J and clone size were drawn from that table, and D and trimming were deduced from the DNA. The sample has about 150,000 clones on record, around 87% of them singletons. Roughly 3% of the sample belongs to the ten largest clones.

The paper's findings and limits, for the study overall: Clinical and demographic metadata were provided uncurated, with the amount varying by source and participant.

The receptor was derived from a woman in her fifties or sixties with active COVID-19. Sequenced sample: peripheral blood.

CDR3 loop: CASSYTPRGEQFF. The DNA reads as follows: TGTGCCAGCAGTTACACCCCGAGAGGGGAGCAGTTCTTC. The receptor chain draws on TRBV6-5 and TRBJ2-1; a tentative D call is TRBD2 (5 bases match). The germline V gene sets CDR1 to MNHEY and CDR2 to SVGAGI. V is cut by 2 bases and J by 10 bases, and the space between the germline ends is 12 bases. The CDR3 sequence holds 13 residues, the cysteine and phenylalanine included. The read is trimmed to its CDR3 DNA, 39 bases read in frame from base 1.